One and the same sample provided the 24 T cell receptor beta chains below, sequenced in a study of T cell repertoires in cytomegalovirus infection. TCRdb ran MiXCR on the reads and lists one entry per CDR3 protein. Here the sample spans some 100,000 distinct CDR3 sequences, roughly a quarter being singletons. Material: CD8+ T cells from PBMCs. The origin of the receptors is a human donor in good health (CMV status not recorded). Some clones in this sample may be carry-over from other donors' samples.

J is TRBJ2-1 and V is TRBV30; 11 positions match TRBD2. From germline, CDR1 is GTSNPN and CDR2 SVGIG (reference sequence). CDR3 length: 15 residues. Losses at the gene ends were 2 bases for V and 6 bases for J; bases not matched to a gene: 6. CDR3 DNA sequence: TGTGCCTGGAGTAGATCTAGCGGGAGGTTCAATGAGCAGTTCTTC. It codes for CAWSRSSGRFNEQFF.

V and J are TRBV12-3 or TRBV12-4 and TRBJ1-1; no clear D gene. Trimming took 1 base from V and 11 from J, leaving 11 bases between them. The CDR3 contains 12 residues. The CDR3 DNA is TGTGCCAGCAGTTTAGAGGTCTCCTGGGCTTTCTTT. The encoded protein is CASSLEVSWAFF.

This sequence joins TRBV28 and TRBJ2-5, with D uncertain. Looked up from germline, CDR1 is MDHEN and CDR2 is SYDVKM. Deletions cut 7 bases from V and 2 bases from J, with 11 bases between. This CDR3 spans 13 amino acids. Here the CDR3 reads CASTENLQETQYF. The CDR3 nucleotides read TGTGCCAGCACCGAGAACCTTCAAGAGACCCAGTACTTC.

This clonotype turned up a few times. The rearrangement links TRBV11-2 to TRBJ2-1; D call uncertain. The CDR3 spans 14 residues. The germline V and J ends were trimmed by 5 bases and 9 bases, with 17 bases remaining between them. Germline V CDR1 and CDR2: SGHAT, FQNNGV. The DNA of the CDR3 is TGTGCCAGCAGCCTCTCCGGCCGGAGCACTGAGCAGTTCTTC. This gives the protein CASSLSGRSTEQFF. Full variable domain (outside the CDR3, taken from reference TRBV11-2 and TRBJ2-1): EAGVAQSPRYKIIEKRQSVAFWCNPISGHATLYWYQQILGQGPKLLIQFQNNGVVDDSQLPKDRFSAERLKGVDSTLKIQPAKLEDSAVYLCASSLSGRSTEQFFGPGTRLTVL.

As to this clonotype: A junction end diverges from the germline sequence, so it may reflect a read error. The rearrangement uses TRBV30 and TRBJ1-1; D is uncertain. The germline V gene encodes CDR1 GTSNPN and CDR2 SVGIG (reference sequence). The CDR3 consists of 11 residues. CDR3 in amino acids: CAWKRYTEALF. In DNA form, the CDR3 reads TGTGCCTGGAAAAGATACACTGAAGCTTTATTT.

This clonotype was seen once. V gene TRBV2 combines with J gene TRBJ2-7, with 8 bases matching TRBD1. Germline V lookup: CDR1 SNHLY, CDR2 FYNNEI. Trimming cost V 6 bases and J 3 bases; bases outside gene matches: 10. This CDR3 contains 15 residues. The CDR3 is CASRKMDREYYEQYF. In DNA, the CDR3 is TGTGCCAGCAGAAAGATGGACAGGGAGTACTACGAGCAGTACTTC.

A few counts support this clonotype. V is TRBV4-3 and J is TRBJ2-1; 14 bases align to TRBD2. The CDR3 length is 16 residues. V was clipped by 5 bases and J by 8 bases; unmatched bases: 8. Germline lookup yields CDR1 LGHNA and CDR2 YSLEER. DNA for the CDR3: TGCGCCAGCAGCACAACGACTAGCGGGAGGGCCGATGAGCAGTTCTTC. Encoded protein: CASSTTTSGRADEQFF.

The V call is TRBV19, the J call TRBJ2-7, with 9 bases aligning to TRBD1. V dropped 5 bases and J dropped 5; count of bases not matched to a gene: 1. The CDR3 is 12 residues long. Per germline, CDR1 LNHDA and CDR2 SQIVND (reference sequence). The CDR3 DNA follows: TGTGCCAGTAGTTGGACAGGGGACGAGCAGTACTTC. This encodes CASSWTGDEQYF.

This clonotype was recorded at least ten times. This sequence joins TRBV28 and TRBJ2-7; the D call may be TRBD1 or TRBD2 (7 bases each). The CDR3 length is 13 residues. V shed 10 bases and J shed 3 bases, with 16 bases lying between them. CDR1 and CDR2 from the germline V gene are MDHEN and SYDVKM. CDR3 coding DNA: TGTGCCACCCGGGGGGACAGCAGCTACGAGCAGTACTTC. Translation: CATRGDSSYEQYF.

This clonotype was detected ten times or more. The CDR3, as DNA: TGTGCCAGCAGCCTCTCGGACGAGCAGTACTTC. Translated, it gives CASSLSDEQYF. The J gene is TRBJ2-7, the V gene TRBV7-8; D gene ambiguous. The CDR3 is 11 amino acids. Germline V gene data show CDR1 as SGHVS and CDR2 as FQNEAQ. The V and J ends lost 5 bases and 5 bases respectively, with 7 bases between them.

Concerning this clonotype itself: A read error may explain this, as a much larger clone is one base away. Since no conserved phenylalanine or tryptophan closes the CDR3, a read error is the likely cause. In DNA, the CDR3 is TGTGCCAGCAGCGAAACCCAGCTGAACACTGAAGCTTTCTTA. Its protein is CASSETQLNTEAFL. V usage is TRBV7-2 and J usage is TRBJ1-1; D call uncertain. CDR3 length equals 14 residues. Trimming took off 5 bases at V and 0 bases at J, with 10 bases between the two ends. Germline V gene data show CDR1 as SGHTA and CDR2 as FQGNSA.

This clonotype has at least ten counts. The rearrangement links TRBV5-4 to TRBJ2-1; D not certain. The CDR3 runs to 16 residues. V was cut by 0 bases and J by 0 bases, with 10 bases left in between. Germline CDR1 and CDR2: SGHNT and YYREEE (reference sequence). In DNA form, the CDR3 reads TGTGCCAGCAGCTTGGCGGGCTTGAGCTCCTACAATGAGCAGTTCTTC. Residues: CASSLAGLSSYNEQFF.

This clonotype has only one observation. V gene TRBV20-1 combines with J gene TRBJ2-1; maybe TRBD2 (6 bases). The V gene lost 6 bases and the J gene lost 5 bases, with 20 bases spanning the gap. The CDR3 totals 15 residues. Looked up from germline, CDR1 is DFQATT and CDR2 is SNEGSKA (reference sequence). The CDR3 region is CSAPLLWGGDNEQFF. CDR3 in DNA: TGCAGTGCCCCCCTTTTGTGGGGAGGAGACAATGAGCAGTTCTTC.

V is TRBV27 and J is TRBJ2-1; 12 positions agree with TRBD2. The CDR3 is 15 residues long. Germline assignment: CDR1 MNHEY and CDR2 SMNVEV (reference sequence). Trimming removed 8 bases from V and 5 bases from J; junction bases left unmatched: 7. This CDR3 reads CASHRASGGDNEQFF. Written as DNA, the CDR3 is TGTGCCAGCCACCGAGCTAGCGGGGGGGACAATGAGCAGTTCTTC.

The J gene is TRBJ2-2, the V gene TRBV28; D gene uncertain. Between the trimmed V and J ends, which lost 4 bases and 7 bases, there was a span of 10 bases. This CDR3 has 13 residues. From germline, CDR1 is MDHEN and CDR2 SYDVKM. CDR3 DNA sequence: TGTGCCAGCAGTTCCCCGTTCGACGGGGAGCTGTTTTTT. This codes for CASSSPFDGELFF.

This clonotype has a handful of counts. The CDR3 is CASSLEDSGNTDTQYF. As DNA, the CDR3 is TGTGCCAGCAGCTTAGAGGACTCGGGGAACACAGATACGCAGTATTTT. The V call is TRBV7-6, the J call TRBJ2-3; maybe TRBD2 (5 bases). Germline assignment: CDR1 SGHVS and CDR2 FNYEAQ. V lost 1 base, J lost 2 bases, and 13 bases lay in between. The CDR3 is 16 residues long.

This clonotype turned up a few times. This chain joins TRBV25-1 and TRBJ2-7, with 10 bases matching TRBD1. J was trimmed by 3 bases and V by 3 bases; bases with no gene match: 2. Germline lookup yields CDR1 MGHDK and CDR2 SYGVNS. The CDR3 runs to 14 residues. In DNA, the CDR3 is TGTGCCAGCAGTGAGGGACAGGGGATCTACGAGCAGTACTTC. Translation gives CASSEGQGIYEQYF.

The chain recombines TRBV7-9 with TRBJ2-1; D remains unclear. Trimming removed 1 base at V and 2 bases at J, with 9 bases between. This CDR3 is 15 amino acids long. Germline V CDR1 and CDR2: SEHNR, FQNEAQ (reference sequence). CDR3 loop: CASSLGGTTYNEQFF. For the CDR3, the DNA is TGTGCCAGCAGCTTAGGAGGTACGACCTACAATGAGCAGTTCTTC.

This clonotype was found many times. The V and J genes are TRBV7-9 and TRBJ1-5, with a tentative D call TRBD1 (5 bases). CDR1 is SEHNR, CDR2 FQNEAQ, per germline (reference sequence). The CDR3 spans 16 residues. Between the trimmed V and J ends, which lost 7 bases and 5 bases, there was a span of 21 bases. CDR3 sequence (DNA): TGTGCCAGCACTACCGAAGGGGAGGGGTTTGATCAGCCCCAGCATTTT. This encodes CASTTEGEGFDQPQHF.

The chain recombines TRBV5-1 with TRBJ2-1, with 9 bases matching TRBD1. The germline gives CDR1 SGHRS, CDR2 YFSETQ. CDR3 length equals 15 residues. Trimming cost V 2 bases and J 7 bases; bases outside gene matches: 7. This CDR3 reads CASSFSATGGNEQFF. The CDR3 coding sequence is TGCGCCAGCAGCTTTTCTGCGACAGGGGGGAATGAGCAGTTCTTC.

The chain carries TRBV7-6 and TRBJ2-5, with a tentative D call TRBD1 (6 bases). V was shortened by 1 base and J by 5 bases, with 14 bases between the two germline ends. Per germline, CDR1 SGHVS and CDR2 FNYEAQ. The length of the CDR3 is 15 residues. DNA of the CDR3: TGTGCCAGCAGCTTAGGAGACAGGTCCCTGGAGACCCAGTACTTC. Protein: CASSLGDRSLETQYF.

This clonotype was picked up a small number of times. The V gene is TRBV4-1, the J gene TRBJ1-5; no clear D gene. The CDR3 is 14 amino acids. Deletions cut 0 bases from V and 0 bases from J, with 3 bases between. The V gene's germline CDR1 is MGHRA and CDR2 YSYEKL. This chain's CDR3 is CASSQETSNQPQHF. CDR3 nucleotide sequence: TGCGCCAGCAGCCAAGAAACTAGCAATCAGCCCCAGCATTTT.

This clonotype was seen only once. An end of the junction differs from the germline gene, which may be a read error. V usage is TRBV11-2 and J usage is TRBJ1-1, with D perhaps matching TRBD1 (5 bases). This CDR3 is built from 15 residues. Looked up from germline, CDR1 is SGHAT and CDR2 is FQNNGV. The CDR3 sequence: CTSAPLQGENTEAFF. CDR3 nucleotides: TGTACCAGCGCCCCTCTTCAGGGAGAGAACACTGAAGCTTTCTTT. Full variable domain (missing parts from reference TRBV11-2 and TRBJ1-1): EAGVAQSPRYKIIEKRQSVAFWCNPISGHATLYWYQQILGQGPKLLIQFQNNGVVDDSQLPKDRFSAERLKGVDSTLKIQPAKLEDSAVYLCTSAPLQGENTEAFFGQGTRLTVV.

The chain links TRBV28 to TRBJ1-5; D may be TRBD1 (5 bases). The length of the CDR3 is 16 residues. Trimming took 4 bases from V and 3 from J, leaving 16 bases between them. Germline-derived CDR1 and CDR2 are MDHEN and SYDVKM. CDR3 nucleotides: TGTGCCAGCAGTTGGGACTCCCTCAGGAACAATCAGCCCCAGCATTTT. This codes for CASSWDSLRNNQPQHF.